This entry describes one T cell receptor beta chain. The target antigen is unknown. Going into DNA extraction, samples held about 0.95-10 million cryopreserved PBMC. V was shortened by 5 bases and J by 1 base, with 8 bases between the two germline ends. This CDR3 is built from 13 residues. Looked up from germline, CDR1 is SGHVS and CDR2 is FNYEAQ. The sample is drawn from a study of long-term antiretroviral therapy in people with HIV. Overall study results and limits: Across all time points, the repertoire was dominated by clones that expanded before ART. The data indicate that diversity increased after ART but remained below transplant donor controls. CDR3 length ranges were narrower in HIV repertoires than in controls.

Investigators performed immunoSEQ version v3.0 at survey level. TCRdb keeps only in-frame clones here, not all; method: immunoSEQ multiplex PCR. The repertoire holds around 26,000 clones, with roughly 80% as singletons. The material was unsorted PBMCs, obtained 1.1 years before starting antiretroviral therapy. The chain carries TRBV7-6 and TRBJ1-1; D remains ambiguous. This TCR came from a woman aged 30 to 39 with HIV. As DNA, the CDR3 is TGTGCCAGCAGCCCCCGACAGAACACTGAAGCTTTCTTT. Protein: CASSPRQNTEAFF.